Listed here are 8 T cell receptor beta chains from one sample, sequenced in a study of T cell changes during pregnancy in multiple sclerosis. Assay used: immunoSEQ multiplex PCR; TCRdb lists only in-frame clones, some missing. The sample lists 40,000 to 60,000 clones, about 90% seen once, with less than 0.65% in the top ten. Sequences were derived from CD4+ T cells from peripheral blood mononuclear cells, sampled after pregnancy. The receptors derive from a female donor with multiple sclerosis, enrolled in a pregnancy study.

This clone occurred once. CDR3 bases: TGTGCCTGGAGTCTTGTTAGCGGTACATACGAGCAGTACTTC. As protein: CAWSLVSGTYEQYF. The chain carries TRBV30 and TRBJ2-7; D possibly corresponds to TRBD2 (6 bases). Germline V gene data show CDR1 as GTSNPN and CDR2 as SVGIG (reference sequence). The CDR3 contains 14 residues. V lost 2 bases and J 4 bases, leaving 15 bases between the germline ends.

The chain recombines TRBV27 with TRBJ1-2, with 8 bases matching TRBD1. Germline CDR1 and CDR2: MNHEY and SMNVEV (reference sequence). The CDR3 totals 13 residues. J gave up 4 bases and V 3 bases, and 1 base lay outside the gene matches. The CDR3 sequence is CASSFRGPYGYTF. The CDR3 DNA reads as TGTGCCAGCAGTTTCAGGGGGCCCTATGGCTACACCTTC.

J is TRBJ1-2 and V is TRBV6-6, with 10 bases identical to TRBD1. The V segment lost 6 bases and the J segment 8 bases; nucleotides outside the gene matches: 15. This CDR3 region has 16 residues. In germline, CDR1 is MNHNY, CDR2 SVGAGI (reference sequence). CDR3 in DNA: TGTGCCAGCAGCCCTAGGGGGGGGACAGGGGCAGGGGGCTACACCTTC. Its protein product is CASSPRGGTGAGGYTF.

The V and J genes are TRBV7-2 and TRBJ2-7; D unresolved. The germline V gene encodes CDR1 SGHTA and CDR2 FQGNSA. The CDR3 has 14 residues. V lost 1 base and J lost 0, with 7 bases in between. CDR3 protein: CASSLDYFSYEQYF. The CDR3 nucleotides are TGTGCCAGCAGCTTAGACTACTTCTCCTACGAGCAGTACTTC. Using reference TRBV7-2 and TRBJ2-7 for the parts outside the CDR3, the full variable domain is GAGVSQSPSNKVTEKGKDVELRCDPISGHTALYWYRQSLGQGLEFLIYFQGNSAPDKSGLPSDRFSAERTGGSVSTLTIQRTQQEDSAVYLCASSLDYFSYEQYFGPGTRLTVT.

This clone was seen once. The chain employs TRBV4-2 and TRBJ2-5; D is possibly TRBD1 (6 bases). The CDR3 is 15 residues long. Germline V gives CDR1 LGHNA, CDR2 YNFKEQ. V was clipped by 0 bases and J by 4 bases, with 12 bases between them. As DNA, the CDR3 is TGTGCCAGCAGCCAAGACAGGGGTCAGCGAGAGACCCAGTACTTC. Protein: CASSQDRGQRETQYF.

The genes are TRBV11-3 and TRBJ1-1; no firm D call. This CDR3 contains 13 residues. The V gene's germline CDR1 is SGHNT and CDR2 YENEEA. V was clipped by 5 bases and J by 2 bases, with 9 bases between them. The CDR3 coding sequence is TGTGCCAGCAGCCTTGGAGGTAACACTGAAGCTTTCTTT. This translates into CASSLGGNTEAFF. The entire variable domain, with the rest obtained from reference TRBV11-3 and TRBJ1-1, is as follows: EAGVVQSPRYKIIEKKQPVAFWCNPISGHNTLYWYLQNLGQGPELLIRYENEEAVDDSQLPKDRFSAERLKGVDSTLKIQPAELGDSAVYLCASSLGGNTEAFFGQGTRLTVV.

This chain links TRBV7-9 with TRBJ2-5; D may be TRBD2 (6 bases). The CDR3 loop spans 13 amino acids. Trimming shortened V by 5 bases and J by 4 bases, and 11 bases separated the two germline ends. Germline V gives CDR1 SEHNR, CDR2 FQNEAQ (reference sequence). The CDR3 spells CASSRSGSETQYF. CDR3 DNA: TGTGCCAGCAGCCGTAGCGGATCAGAGACCCAGTACTTC.

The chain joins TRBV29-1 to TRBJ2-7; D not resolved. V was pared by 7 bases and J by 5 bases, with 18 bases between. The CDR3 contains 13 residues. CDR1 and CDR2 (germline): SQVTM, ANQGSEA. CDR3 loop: CSAYTGVVNEQYF. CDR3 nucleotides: TGCAGCGCCTACACGGGTGTGGTCAACGAGCAGTACTTC.